Presented here are 16 T cell receptor beta chains from one specimen sequenced in a study of blood T cell repertoires in COVID-19. TCRdb keeps only in-frame clones here, not all; method: immunoSEQ multiplex PCR. The sample yields 300,000 to 450,000 clones, more than 70% seen once. Source material: peripheral blood. These receptors originate from a woman aged 25 to 45 with COVID-19, enrolled during active disease.

The chain couples TRBV7-3 to TRBJ1-1, with D possibly matching TRBD1 (6 bases). Looked up from germline, CDR1 is SGHTA and CDR2 is FQGTGA. Between the trimmed V and J ends, which lost 5 bases and 10 bases, there was a span of 20 bases. This CDR3 is built from 14 residues. The CDR3 sequence is CASSLRASDRRAFF. CDR3 in DNA: TGTGCCAGCAGCCTCAGAGCTTCTGACAGGAGAGCTTTCTTT.

The CDR3: CASSVTVEAFF. The CDR3 coding sequence is TGTGCCAGCAGTGTCACGGTTGAAGCTTTCTTT. The chain is built from TRBV2 and TRBJ1-1; D gene unclear. Germline CDR1 is SNHLY and CDR2 is FYNNEI. This CDR3 is 11 amino acids long. V lost 4 bases and J 7 bases, leaving 7 bases between the germline ends.

The V and J genes are TRBV27 and TRBJ2-2, with 9 nucleotides matching TRBD1. Germline CDR1 MNHEY, CDR2 SMNVEV (reference sequence). This CDR3 has 16 residues. Trimming cost V 1 base and J 1 base; bases outside gene matches: 1. In nucleotides, the CDR3 is TGTGCCAGCAGTTTATGGGGACAGGGGAACACCGGGGAGCTGTTTTTT. It specifies CASSLWGQGNTGELFF.

The V call is TRBV6-4, the J call TRBJ2-1; TRBD1 might be the D (6 bases). V lost 2 bases, J lost 5 bases, and 7 bases lay in between. CDR3 size: 13 residues. CDR1 and CDR2 (germline): MRHNA, SNTAGT. The CDR3 nucleotides read TGTGCCAGCAGTGACCGGGACAACAATGAGCAGTTCTTC. It translates to CASSDRDNNEQFF.

This rearrangement joins TRBV28 to TRBJ2-7, with D unclear. Trimming stripped 4 bases from V and 3 bases from J, with 4 bases between. The CDR3 sequence is 11 residues long. CDR1 and CDR2 from the germline V gene are MDHEN and SYDVKM. This CDR3 reads CASSSFYEQYF. In DNA, the CDR3 is TGTGCCAGCAGTTCCTTCTACGAGCAGTACTTC.

The chain joins TRBV18 to TRBJ2-7; 8 bases match TRBD2. Germline values: CDR1 KGHSH, CDR2 LQKENI. The CDR3 runs to 15 residues. Trimming at V came to 0 bases and at J to 0 bases, leaving 1 base not matched to a gene. CDR3 sequence reads: CASSPPGLDSYEQYF. In nucleotides, the CDR3 is TGTGCCAGCTCACCACCGGGACTAGACTCCTACGAGCAGTACTTC.

The chain is built from TRBV27 and TRBJ2-1; no clear D. V lost 5 bases, J lost 6 bases, and 5 bases lay in between. The V gene's germline CDR1 is MNHEY and CDR2 SMNVEV (reference sequence). The CDR3 has 11 amino acids. The CDR3 nucleotides read TGTGCCAGCAGTCGCGGCAATGAGCAGTTCTTC. Translating it yields CASSRGNEQFF.

The chain employs TRBV6-5 and TRBJ2-2; the D is unclear. The CDR3 runs to 13 residues. Trimming took off 6 bases at V and 0 bases at J, with 5 bases between the two ends. Germline CDR1 reads MNHEY; CDR2 reads SVGAGI. The CDR3 DNA follows: TGTGCCAGCAGGGGCACGAACACCGGGGAGCTGTTTTTT. The encoded protein is CASRGTNTGELFF.

This chain joins TRBV6-5 and TRBJ1-1; weak D call: TRBD1 (5 bases). Germline-derived CDR1 and CDR2 are MNHEY and SVGAGI. Trimming removed 6 bases at V and 6 bases at J, with 11 bases between. CDR3 size: 12 residues. CDR3 DNA: TGTGCCAGCAGCCGCGGGACGCCTGAAGCTTTCTTT. The encoded protein is CASSRGTPEAFF.

The chain has TRBV5-4 and TRBJ1-1, with D perhaps matching TRBD1 (5 bases). This CDR3 has 15 amino acids. Trimming stripped 3 bases from V and 5 bases from J, with 17 bases between. Looked up from germline, CDR1 is SGHNT and CDR2 is YYREEE (reference sequence). CDR3 protein: CASSWGGKVRTEAFF. The CDR3 DNA reads as TGTGCCAGCAGCTGGGGCGGGAAGGTACGGACTGAAGCTTTCTTT.

The J gene is TRBJ2-5, the V gene TRBV13, with 7 nucleotides matching TRBD1. Germline V lookup: CDR1 PRHDT, CDR2 FYEKMQ (reference sequence). The CDR3 runs 12 residues. The V gene end was trimmed by 6 bases and the J gene end by 5 bases; junction bases not matched to a gene: 3. The CDR3, as DNA: TGTGCCAGCAGTCTACAGGGGGAGACCCAGTACTTC. Translated, it gives CASSLQGETQYF.

V usage is TRBV5-4 and J usage is TRBJ1-1, with a possible D match to TRBD1 (6 bases). The CDR3 has 15 residues. Per the germline V gene, CDR1 is SGHNT and CDR2 is YYREEE (reference sequence). The V and J ends lost 2 bases and 0 bases respectively, with 11 bases between them. The CDR3: CASSFSKGVNTEAFF. CDR3 bases: TGTGCCAGCAGCTTTAGTAAGGGGGTGAACACTGAAGCTTTCTTT.

Regarding this clone: Relative to the germline gene, one junction end is altered; a read error may explain this. The chain uses TRBV7-7 and TRBJ2-5, with TRBD1 identical over 8 bases. Germline CDR1 is SSHAT and CDR2 is FNYEAQ (reference sequence). The CDR3 is 13 amino acids. This CDR3 reads CASSWTGKETQYF. In nucleotides, the CDR3 is TGTGCTAGCAGTTGGACAGGGAAAGAGACCCAGTACTTC.

The chain carries TRBV28 and TRBJ2-7; 8 bases match TRBD2. This CDR3 has 15 residues. Germline CDR1 is MDHEN and CDR2 is SYDVKM. Trimming took 5 bases from V and 3 from J; bases not matched to a gene: 9. The CDR3 DNA follows: TGTGCCAGCAGTCATAGACCGGGGGGGAGCTACGAGCAGTACTTC. Its translation: CASSHRPGGSYEQYF.

CDR3 bases: TGTGCCAGCACCCTGGACGGGGAAGGGCCCCAGCATTTT. This translates into CASTLDGEGPQHF. V is TRBV2 and J is TRBJ1-5; unclear D gene. Germline V gene data show CDR1 as SNHLY and CDR2 as FYNNEI. V was shortened by 7 bases and J by 9 bases, with 16 bases between the two germline ends. This CDR3 contains 13 residues.

This clone was seen repeatedly, ten times or more. The rearrangement links TRBV7-3 to TRBJ2-5; D ambiguous. Germline-derived CDR1 and CDR2 are SGHTA and FQGTGA. V dropped 5 bases and J dropped 1 base, with 14 bases sitting between them. The CDR3 sequence is 15 residues long. CDR3 sequence reads: CASSPEAGSQETQYF. The DNA for the CDR3 is TGTGCCAGCAGCCCAGAGGCCGGCAGCCAAGAGACCCAGTACTTC.